This section outlines one T cell receptor beta chain sequence together with its context. V trimming: 3 bases; J trimming: 3 bases; junction bases outside the gene matches: 6. The CDR3 totals 15 residues. The germline V gene encodes CDR1 MNHEY and CDR2 SMNVEV (reference sequence). CD45RO-negative, CCR7-positively selected cells formed the naive CD8 fraction, excluding terminally differentiated effector memory CD45RA+ cells. Only in-frame clones appear in the TCRdb table, and some are missing; sequencing was by immunoSEQ multiplex PCR. The sample holds around 560,000 clones; roughly 95% are singletons and the top ten take 0.11%. These data come from a study of shared clonotypes between healthy human individuals.

V and J are TRBV27 and TRBJ2-7; TRBD2 matches at 9 bases. The specimen sequenced was naive CD8+ T cells sorted from blood. This TCR came from a woman between 25 and 40 years old in good health. The CDR3 sequence is CASSFSGLAFYEQYF. The CDR3, as DNA: TGTGCCAGCAGTTTCTCGGGACTAGCCTTCTACGAGCAGTACTTC.